The present T cell receptor (beta chain) was sequenced within a study of shared clonotypes between healthy human individuals. Trimming pared 4 bases from V and 0 bases from J, leaving 15 bases between. Germline CDR1 is MDHEN and CDR2 is SYDVKM. The CDR3 runs 17 residues. The assay was immunoSEQ multiplex PCR, and TCRdb's table has in-frame clones only and misses some. The table has about 1,800,000 clones, about 94% seen once. CD45RO-negative, CCR7-selected cells formed the naive CD8 fraction, which excluded terminally differentiated effector memory CD45RA+ cells. The chain links TRBV28 to TRBJ2-2, with D possibly matching TRBD2 (6 bases). The sample consisted of naive CD8+ T cells sorted from blood. The sequence was obtained from a man younger than 30 in good health. The CDR3 coding sequence is TGTGCCAGCAGTTACCCCCAAATAGCGGCGAACACCGGGGAGCTGTTTTTT. Translating it yields CASSYPQIAANTGELFF.